Following are 25 T cell receptor beta chains from one sample sequenced in a study of T cells in tumors after PD-1 blockade. TCRdb's table, derived via immunoSEQ multiplex PCR, lists solely in-frame clones and lacks some. The sample yields about 24,000 clones, roughly four fifths seen once. Source: PBMCs, taken after anti-PD-1 treatment. Every receptor here comes from a human donor with basal cell carcinoma.

The rearrangement uses TRBV6-5 and TRBJ1-1; D not certain. The CDR3 is 13 residues long. Trimming took 6 bases from V and 1 from J, leaving 9 bases between them. CDR1 MNHEY and CDR2 SVGAGI come from the germline V gene. The DNA for the CDR3 is TGTGCCAGCAGAAGGGAAAAGAACACTGAAGCTTTCTTT. It is translated as CASRREKNTEAFF.

The gene calls are TRBV5-6 and TRBJ1-5, with a possible D match to TRBD1 (6 bases). The CDR3 covers 15 residues. Germline values: CDR1 SGHDT, CDR2 YYEEEE. Deletions cut 4 bases from V and 3 bases from J, with 14 bases between. CDR3 sequence reads: CASSHKNRVNQPQHF. In DNA, the CDR3 is TGTGCCAGCAGCCACAAGAACAGGGTCAATCAGCCCCAGCATTTT.

The rearrangement uses TRBV21-1 and TRBJ2-5; TRBD2, as called in the table, went unchecked against the DNA. TRBV21-1 constitutes a pseudogene. The CDR3 is made up of 17 amino acids. CDR3 DNA sequence: TGTGCCAGCAGCAAAGGACCCGAGCGGGGGGCCCAAGAGACCCAGTACTTC. Translated: CASSKGPERGAQETQYF.

A single count supports this clone. The V and J genes are TRBV3-1 (or the pseudogene TRBV3-2) and TRBJ2-1, with 11 bases aligning to TRBD2. The CDR3 consists of 15 residues. Germline CDR1 LGHDT, CDR2 YNNKEL (reference sequence). Trimming removed 3 bases from V and 5 bases from J; junction bases left unmatched: 3. The CDR3 bases are TGTGCCAGCAGCCACGGGACTAGCGGACACAATGAGCAGTTCTTC. Its translation: CASSHGTSGHNEQFF.

As to this clone: One end of the junction fails to match germline, which may point to a read error. The chain links TRBV30 to TRBJ1-4; a weak D match, TRBD1 (5 bases). CDR1 GTSNPN and CDR2 SVGIG come from the germline V gene (reference sequence). This CDR3 contains 15 residues. CDR3 in amino acids: CAWQRLRGPNEKLFF. The CDR3 nucleotides read TGTGCCTGGCAACGTCTTAGGGGACCTAACGAAAAACTGTTTTTT.

V is TRBV6-6 and J is TRBJ1-1; no firm D call. The length of the CDR3 is 15 residues. With 6 bases removed from V and 4 bases from J, the gap between germline ends came to 18 bases. Germline V gene sequence: CDR1 MNHNY, CDR2 SVGAGI (reference sequence). The CDR3 spells CASSRRVIEGTEAFF. DNA of the CDR3: TGTGCCAGCAGCCGCCGGGTAATCGAGGGCACTGAAGCTTTCTTT.

The rearrangement joins TRBV27 to TRBJ2-7, with 11 bases identical to TRBD2. Losses at the gene ends were 5 bases for V and 5 bases for J; bases not matched to a gene: 8. CDR1 and CDR2 from the germline V gene are MNHEY and SMNVEV (reference sequence). The CDR3 loop spans 15 amino acids. The CDR3 DNA reads as TGTGCCAGCAGTCCGTTTAGCGGGGGGGTCCACGAGCAGTACTTC. Residues: CASSPFSGGVHEQYF.

This clone has a handful of counts. The gene calls are TRBV6-5 and TRBJ2-2; TRBD2 aligns across 8 bases. Germline V gene lookup returns CDR1 MNHEY and CDR2 SVGAGI. The trim removed 2 bases at V and 5 bases at J, leaving 1 base unmatched. There are 14 residues in the CDR3. The CDR3: CASSYKRGTGELFF. CDR3 sequence (DNA): TGTGCCAGCAGTTACAAGCGGGGGACCGGGGAGCTGTTTTTT.

The V and J genes are TRBV5-1 and TRBJ2-3; D might be TRBD1 (6 bases). The germline CDR1 and CDR2 sequences are SGHRS and YFSETQ. The germline V and J ends were trimmed by 4 bases and 4 bases, with 19 bases remaining between them. The CDR3 sequence is 16 residues long. The CDR3 DNA reads TGCGCCAGCAGCGCGGCACAGGGTATGAGGCCAGATACGCAGTATTTT. Translation gives CASSAAQGMRPDTQYF.

This chain links TRBV5-1 with TRBJ1-4, with 7 bases identical to TRBD1. Germline trimming cut 2 bases from V and 3 bases from J; bases unmatched to any gene: 1. This CDR3 has 14 amino acids. The germline CDR1 and CDR2 sequences are SGHRS and YFSETQ. Here the CDR3 DNA reads TGCGCCAGCAGCTTAGGGGGCTCTAATGAAAAACTGTTTTTT. Translation: CASSLGGSNEKLFF.

The rearrangement links TRBV6-5 to TRBJ2-2; a weak D match, TRBD1 (6 bases). Trimming removed 6 bases from V and 3 bases from J, with 11 bases in between. The CDR3 is 14 amino acids. The germline V gene has CDR1 MNHEY and CDR2 SVGAGI. DNA of the CDR3: TGTGCCAGCAGCTATACAGGGTACACCGGGGAGCTGTTTTTT. Encoded protein: CASSYTGYTGELFF.

V is TRBV4-1 and J is TRBJ2-2, with D tentatively TRBD1 or TRBD2 (5 bases each). Per germline, CDR1 MGHRA and CDR2 YSYEKL. V lost 1 base, J lost 5 bases, and 11 bases lay in between. The CDR3 extends over 15 amino acids. This CDR3 reads CASSQVGGITGELFF. The CDR3 bases are TGCGCCAGCAGCCAAGTTGGGGGAATTACCGGGGAGCTGTTTTTT.

The gene calls are TRBV3-1 (or the pseudogene TRBV3-2) and TRBJ2-1; D is undetermined. Germline values: CDR1 LGHDT, CDR2 YNNKEL (reference sequence). Trimming removed 2 bases from V and 3 bases from J, with 5 bases in between. This CDR3 has 13 amino acids. The CDR3 DNA reads as TGTGCCAGCAGCCAAAACTACTACAATGAGCAGTTCTTC. Amino acid sequence: CASSQNYYNEQFF.

The chain links TRBV6-6 to TRBJ2-4, with D possibly being TRBD2 (5 bases). The germline V gene has CDR1 MNHNY and CDR2 SVGAGI (reference sequence). V was shortened by 2 bases and J by 2 bases, with 10 bases between the two germline ends. The CDR3 has 15 residues. CDR3 residues: CASSYEGLSKNIQYF. CDR3 in DNA: TGTGCCAGCAGTTACGAGGGATTGTCCAAAAACATTCAGTACTTC.

This sequence joins TRBV5-1 and TRBJ1-1, with 8 nucleotides matching TRBD1. The J segment lost 0 bases and the V segment lost 5 bases, leaving 0 bases of the junction unmatched. The V gene's germline CDR1 is SGHRS and CDR2 YFSETQ. This CDR3 spans 13 amino acids. CDR3 region: CASRTGVNTEAFF. The CDR3 DNA reads as TGCGCCAGCAGGACAGGGGTGAACACTGAAGCTTTCTTT.

The gene calls are TRBV9 and TRBJ1-2; D gene uncertain. CDR3 length equals 10 residues. Germline V gene sequence: CDR1 SGDLS, CDR2 YYNGEE. CDR3 coding DNA: TGTACAGCGGGAGGCGATGGCTACACCTTC. Its protein is CTAGGDGYTF.

As DNA, the CDR3 is TGTGCTAGTGGTTTGGTACGGGGGGGCCCCTACAATGAGCAGTTCTTC. The encoded protein is CASGLVRGGPYNEQFF. The chain is built from TRBV12-5 and TRBJ2-1; the match to TRBD2 covers 8 bases. Germline CDR1 is LGHNT and CDR2 is FRNRAP. V gave up 0 bases and J gave up 2 bases; unmatched junction bases: 3. The CDR3 is 16 amino acids.

This rearrangement joins TRBV7-3 to TRBJ1-1, with 7 bases aligning to TRBD1. The CDR3 covers 14 residues. Per the germline V gene, CDR1 is SGHTA and CDR2 is FQGTGA. The ends lost 3 bases at V and 0 bases at J; junction bases unmatched: 1. The DNA for the CDR3 is TGTGCCAGCAGCTTCGACAGGGTGAACACTGAAGCTTTCTTT. This gives the protein CASSFDRVNTEAFF. Complete variable domain (other parts from reference TRBV7-3 and TRBJ1-1): GAGVSQTPSNKVTEKGKYVELRCDPISGHTALYWYRQSLGQGPEFLIYFQGTGAADDSGLPNDRFFAVRPEGSVSTLKIQRTERGDSAVYLCASSFDRVNTEAFFGQGTRLTVV.

V and J are TRBV5-6 and TRBJ2-1, with a tentative D call TRBD1 (6 bases). The CDR3 covers 16 residues. Germline loops: CDR1 SGHDT, CDR2 YYEEEE. Trimming cost V 4 bases and J 0 bases, with 14 bases left between them. The CDR3 region has the DNA TGTGCCAGCAGCCTAAGACAGGCGAGCTCCTACAATGAGCAGTTCTTC. It yields the protein CASSLRQASSYNEQFF.

The table lists this clone with a few counts. The J gene is TRBJ1-6, the V gene TRBV2; D might be TRBD1 (5 bases). The CDR3 loop spans 14 amino acids. The V gene lost 4 bases and the J gene lost 6 bases, with 10 bases spanning the gap. Germline lookup yields CDR1 SNHLY and CDR2 FYNNEI. CDR3 residues: CASSGDPTNSPLHF. DNA of the CDR3: TGTGCCAGCAGTGGGGACCCAACTAATTCACCCCTCCACTTT. The full variable domain, in which reference TRBV2 and TRBJ1-6 provide the parts outside the CDR3, is EPEVTQTPSHQVTQMGQEVILRCVPISNHLYFYWYRQILGQKVEFLVSFYNNEISEKSEIFDDQFSVERPDGSNFTLKIRSTKLEDSAMYFCASSGDPTNSPLHFGNGTRLTVT.

The CDR3 sequence is CASISGAGADEQYF. The CDR3, as DNA: TGTGCCTCGATCTCAGGGGCAGGGGCGGACGAGCAGTACTTC. J is TRBJ2-7 and V is TRBV2, with D possibly being TRBD1 (6 bases). The CDR3 extends over 14 amino acids. The germline CDR1 and CDR2 sequences are SNHLY and FYNNEI. V dropped 11 bases and J dropped 5 bases, with 22 bases sitting between them.

This sequence joins TRBV2 and TRBJ2-1; D not resolved. The CDR3 contains 16 residues. The germline gives CDR1 SNHLY, CDR2 FYNNEI. The V gene lost 6 bases and the J gene lost 0 bases, with 15 bases spanning the gap. The CDR3 protein is CASRPMEGNSYNEQFF. The CDR3, as DNA: TGTGCCAGCAGGCCCATGGAAGGCAACTCCTACAATGAGCAGTTCTTC.

This chain links TRBV18 with TRBJ2-7; 7 positions match TRBD1. This CDR3 is 14 amino acids long. V shed 2 bases, J shed 2 bases, and the junction held 3 bases outside the gene matches. Germline loops: CDR1 KGHSH, CDR2 LQKENI. The CDR3 is CASSPSQGTYEQYF. The CDR3 DNA reads as TGTGCCAGCTCACCATCACAGGGGACCTACGAGCAGTACTTC.

This clone was counted a single time. The chain carries TRBV7-8 and TRBJ2-7, with TRBD1 matching over 8 bases. CDR1 is SGHVS and CDR2 is FQNEAQ in the germline V gene. J gave up 4 bases and V 1 base, and 6 bases lay outside the gene matches. This CDR3 has 15 amino acids. CDR3 in amino acids: CASSLDRDRSYEQYF. DNA of the CDR3: TGTGCCAGCAGCTTAGACCGGGACAGGTCTTACGAGCAGTACTTC. The entire variable domain, with the rest obtained from reference TRBV7-8 and TRBJ2-7, is as follows: GAGVSQSPRYKVAKRGQDVALRCDPISGHVSLFWYQQALGQGPEFLTYFQNEAQLDKSGLPSDRFFAERPEGSVSTLKIQRTQQEDSAVYLCASSLDRDRSYEQYFGPGTRLTVT.

The chain uses TRBV9 and TRBJ2-4, with D possibly being TRBD1 (8 bases). The V end lost 6 bases, the J end lost 8 bases, and 18 bases lay between the germline ends. CDR3 length: 14 amino acids. Germline CDR1 and CDR2: SGDLS and YYNGEE. Here the CDR3 reads CASNPGQGGDIQYF. In DNA, the CDR3 is TGTGCCAGCAACCCCGGACAGGGAGGGGACATTCAGTACTTC.